Detailed here is one TCR beta chain. Its specific antigen is unknown. This specimen comes from a study of CXCR3-negative and CXCR3-positive naive CD8 T cells (dated by TCRdb to between 2018 and 2021). Notes on the research overall: In total, about 135 million TRB reads were obtained, which works out to roughly 1.5 +/- 0.3 million reads per library. Diversity and physicochemical repertoire analyses covered some ten donors pooled from two independent experiments. For the TRBV-TRBJ cluster analysis, the naive subsets came from 5 donors, while the memory cells came from 3 donors.

The paper's findings and limits, for the study overall: Naive CXCR3-negative and CXCR3-positive cells from the same donor showed similar TRBV-TRBJ usage, whereas memory cells showed distinct patterns. Surface CD5, linked to self-reactivity in mice, was comparable between naive subsets; TCR interaction strength was therefore also inferred from TRB CDR3 physicochemical properties. Because CXCR3 expression was partially decreased after cryopreservation, freshly isolated PBMCs were used for most assays. Both naive subsets had comparably high repertoire diversity, while memory CD8+ T cells had much lower repertoire diversity. TRB CDR3s from CXCR3-positive naive cells showed higher hydrophobicity (lower Kidera factor 4), lower energy, and higher strength and volume indices than CXCR3-negative naive cells.

Data came from a NextSeq 550. The Human TCR Profiling Kit (MiLaboratory) was used to make UMI-labeled 5' RACE TRB cDNA libraries. cDNA synthesis used the entire amount of extracted RNA, and PCR amplification then used the entire amount of cDNA produced. Libraries were prepared in parallel with an identical number of PCR cycles. The study's processing was this. MIGEC and MiXCR extracted about 48,000 +/- 9,800 unique UMI-labeled TRB cDNA molecules per library, requiring at least two reads per UMI. On average, each library contained roughly 40,000 +/- 10,000 functional in-frame TRB CDR3 nucleotide clonotypes without stop codons. After each sample was downsampled to 5000 UMI-labeled TRB molecules, VDJtools was used to calculate diversity metrics such as normalized Shannon-Wiener and Chao1. VDJtools was used to calculate clonotype-size-weighted physicochemical properties of the central five CDR3 residues, namely interaction energy, strength, volume and Kidera factor 4. Following TCRdb reprocessing, every CDR3 protein sequence forms one entry, and DNA is not provided. The V and J calls and clone size come from TCRdb's table, not from the authors' own analysis. The sample table on file contains just under 90,000 distinct CDR3 sequences. The top ten hold about 0.8% of the sample.

For each CD8+ T cell subset, flow sorting was done in triplicate, and 310,000 or so cells per subset went directly into RLT lysis buffer. To keep memory contaminants out, a stringent definition of naive CD8+ T cells was applied: CD45RO-CCR7+CD27+CD95-. Using standard density gradient centrifugation, peripheral blood mononuclear cells were isolated from buffy coats. Naive CXCR3-negative and CXCR3-positive CD8+ T cells were flow-sorted using a FACSAria III. Total RNA was extracted from sorted cells using an RNeasy Mini Kit. Sample: naive CXCR3+ CD8+ T cells from blood. The cell subset or site label for this specimen denotes: CD45RO-CCR7+CD27+CD95- naive CD8+ T cells expressing CXCR3 (TNR3+). The TCR was taken from a human donor in good health. Some clones in this sample may be carry-over from other donors' samples.

The CDR3 region: CSATESTRGRTYNEQFF. In this chain, TRBV20-1 is recombined with TRBJ2-1; TCRdb selects TRBD2, and the lack of DNA leaves this call unchecked. CDR1 and CDR2 were assigned from the germline V gene (reference sequence) as DFQATT and SNEGSKA. The CDR3 starts with the cysteine, ends with the phenylalanine, and has 17 residues. No nucleotide data were recorded.